Below, 19 T cell receptor beta chains from the same sample are listed, as sequenced in a study of shared clonotypes between healthy human individuals. Sequenced by immunoSEQ multiplex PCR; TCRdb stores in-frame clones only, minus some. The sample contains about 340,000 clones, over 70% of which appear only once. Material: memory CD4+ T cells sorted from blood. The sample's subset: CD45RA-negative fraction. These receptors were taken from a man younger than 45 in good health.

The sample holds a few counts of this clone. The sample carries other DNA sequences with the same CDR3. The chain uses TRBV28 and TRBJ1-1, with D tentatively TRBD1 (6 bases). The CDR3 is 14 amino acids. CDR1 is MDHEN, CDR2 SYDVKM, per germline. V was trimmed by 6 bases and J by 2 bases, leaving 13 bases between them. This CDR3 reads CASSLTGLNTEAFF. The CDR3 DNA reads TGTGCCAGCAGCTTGACAGGCTTAAACACTGAAGCTTTCTTT.

The rearrangement links TRBV11-1 to TRBJ2-7; tentative D call: TRBD2 (6 bases). V was pared by 3 bases and J by 2 bases, with 8 bases between. There are 13 residues in the CDR3. Germline V CDR1 and CDR2: SGHAT, FQDESV (reference sequence). The CDR3 DNA reads TGTGCCAGCAGCTTTAGCGGAGCCTACGAGCAGTACTTC. It is translated as CASSFSGAYEQYF.

The chain uses TRBV2 and TRBJ2-1; D perhaps matches TRBD2 (6 bases). The CDR3 sequence is 16 residues long. In germline, CDR1 is SNHLY, CDR2 FYNNEI. V was pared by 2 bases and J by 0 bases, with 11 bases between. The CDR3 DNA is TGTGCCAGCAGTGAATTTGGGGGGAACTCCTACAATGAGCAGTTCTTC. Amino acids: CASSEFGGNSYNEQFF. The full variable domain, in which reference TRBV2 and TRBJ2-1 provide the parts outside the CDR3, is EPEVTQTPSHQVTQMGQEVILRCVPISNHLYFYWYRQILGQKVEFLVSFYNNEISEKSEIFDDQFSVERPDGSNFTLKIRSTKLEDSAMYFCASSEFGGNSYNEQFFGPGTRLTVL.

The rearrangement uses TRBV10-3 and TRBJ2-7; no reliable D call. V gave up 0 bases and J gave up 7 bases, with 13 bases separating them. Germline lookup yields CDR1 ENHRY and CDR2 SYGVKD. The CDR3 totals 14 residues. The CDR3 sequence: CAISESPVVGEQYF. As DNA, the CDR3 is TGTGCCATCAGTGAGTCCCCCGTTGTGGGGGAGCAGTACTTC.

The chain links TRBV30 to TRBJ2-1; 14 bases are a match to TRBD2. The CDR3 runs 17 residues. The V and J ends lost 4 bases and 8 bases, in that order; junction bases with no gene match: 13. Germline V gene sequence: CDR1 GTSNPN, CDR2 SVGIG (reference sequence). CDR3: CAWTRTSGRLALYEQFF. CDR3 in DNA: TGTGCCTGGACACGGACTAGCGGGAGGTTGGCCCTTTATGAGCAGTTCTTC.

In its sample, this clone was seen a few times. V gene TRBV6-1 combines with J gene TRBJ2-6, with TRBD2 as a possible D gene (5 bases). The V end lost 1 base, the J end lost 0 bases, and 13 bases lay between the germline ends. The CDR3 sequence is 18 residues long. From germline, CDR1 is MNHNS and CDR2 SASEGT. The CDR3 here is CASSEVVSGLSGANVLTF. The CDR3 DNA sequence: TGTGCCAGCAGTGAAGTGGTGAGCGGCCTCTCTGGGGCCAACGTCCTGACTTTC.

The chain carries TRBV7-9 and TRBJ1-1; D is undetermined. Trimming took 5 bases from V and 1 from J, leaving 11 bases between them. The CDR3 contains 14 residues. From germline, CDR1 is SEHNR and CDR2 FQNEAQ (reference sequence). The CDR3 DNA reads TGTGCCAGCAGCCCTAGGGATGGGAACACTGAAGCTTTCTTT. It yields the protein CASSPRDGNTEAFF.

This chain uses TRBV7-2 with TRBJ2-5; 11 nucleotides align to TRBD1. V shed 5 bases, J shed 4 bases, and the junction held 0 bases outside the gene matches. The CDR3 has 13 amino acids. Germline loops: CDR1 SGHTA, CDR2 FQGNSA. CDR3 protein: CASSGTGGETQYF. The CDR3 region has the DNA TGTGCCAGCAGCGGGACAGGGGGAGAGACCCAGTACTTC.

Only one count was recorded for this clone. The genes are TRBV7-9 and TRBJ2-5, with D unclear. The V end was cut by 4 bases, the J end by 4 bases, with 4 bases between. Germline CDR1 is SEHNR and CDR2 is FQNEAQ (reference sequence). The CDR3 is made up of 11 amino acids. CDR3 region: CASSSSETQYF. In DNA, the CDR3 is TGTGCCAGCAGCTCGTCAGAGACCCAGTACTTC. Variable domain in full (rest from reference TRBV7-9 and TRBJ2-5): DTGVSQNPRHKITKRGQNVTFRCDPISEHNRLYWYRQTLGQGPEFLTYFQNEAQLEKSRLLSDRFSAERPKGSFSTLEIQRTEQGDSAMYLCASSSSETQYFGPGTRLLVL.

V usage is TRBV6-5 and J usage is TRBJ2-7, with D possibly matching TRBD1 (5 bases). Trimming took 10 bases from V and 0 from J, leaving 16 bases between them. Germline CDR1 and CDR2: MNHEY and SVGAGI. CDR3 length equals 14 residues. The CDR3 DNA reads as TGTGCCATCAAAAGGGGTGGCGCCTCCTACGAGCAGTACTTC. Its translation: CAIKRGGASYEQYF.

In this sample, this clone turned up a few times. This chain connects TRBV7-9 to TRBJ2-7, with 7 bases that match TRBD1. Trimming took 5 bases from V and 0 from J; bases not matched to a gene: 7. Germline V gene sequence: CDR1 SEHNR, CDR2 FQNEAQ (reference sequence). The CDR3 is 15 amino acids. CDR3 DNA sequence: TGTGCCAGCAGCCCCGGGACAGCCCTCTCCTACGAGCAGTACTTC. Translating gives CASSPGTALSYEQYF.

The chain has TRBV6-6 and TRBJ1-1, with D perhaps TRBD1 (5 bases). Germline CDR1 MNHNY, CDR2 SVGAGI (reference sequence). V lost 2 bases, J lost 6 bases, and 13 bases lay in between. The CDR3 extends over 14 amino acids. The CDR3 region has the DNA TGTGCCAGCAGTTACCTCACTGGGGGTGCTGAAGCTTTCTTT. It codes for CASSYLTGGAEAFF.

The rearrangement links TRBV11-2 to TRBJ2-1, with D possibly matching TRBD2 (6 bases). The CDR3 loop spans 13 amino acids. Per the germline V gene, CDR1 is SGHAT and CDR2 is FQNNGV. V was pared by 5 bases and J by 6 bases, with 11 bases between. CDR3: CASSLSTSNEQFF. CDR3 DNA: TGTGCCAGCAGCCTCTCGACTAGCAATGAGCAGTTCTTC. Based on the CDR3 plus reference TRBV11-2 and TRBJ2-1, the full variable domain is EAGVAQSPRYKIIEKRQSVAFWCNPISGHATLYWYQQILGQGPKLLIQFQNNGVVDDSQLPKDRFSAERLKGVDSTLKIQPAKLEDSAVYLCASSLSTSNEQFFGPGTRLTVL.

This clone was counted only a few times. The chain uses TRBV27 and TRBJ2-1, with 11 bases identical to TRBD2. CDR1 MNHEY and CDR2 SMNVEV come from the germline V gene (reference sequence). This CDR3 spans 15 amino acids. Unmatched junction bases numbered 5, after V lost 2 bases and J lost 8 bases. The DNA of the CDR3 is TGTGCCAGCAGTTTAAAACTAGCGGGAGCGCATGAGCAGTTCTTC. This sequence encodes CASSLKLAGAHEQFF.

Worth noting for this clone: In the same sample, other DNA sequences code for this CDR3. The rearrangement joins TRBV10-3 to TRBJ2-5; D gene ambiguous. Trimming took off 1 base at V and 4 bases at J, with 1 base between the two ends. Per the germline V gene, CDR1 is ENHRY and CDR2 is SYGVKD. The length of the CDR3 is 11 residues. Here the CDR3 reads CAISELETQYF. The CDR3 coding sequence is TGTGCCATCAGTGAGTTAGAGACCCAGTACTTC.

This clone was picked up one time. The chain joins TRBV7-9 to TRBJ2-3, with a weak D call TRBD2 (6 bases). V dropped 6 bases and J dropped 1 base, with 17 bases sitting between them. The CDR3 contains 16 residues. Germline V gene lookup returns CDR1 SEHNR and CDR2 FQNEAQ (reference sequence). CDR3 sequence (DNA): TGTGCCAGCAGTTGGGACCGAGGAGGGCGCACAGATACGCAGTATTTT. Its translation is CASSWDRGGRTDTQYF.

The rearrangement joins TRBV29-1 to TRBJ2-2, with 11 positions matching TRBD2. CDR3 length equals 15 residues. Germline V CDR1 and CDR2: SQVTM, ANQGSEA. The junction had 6 bases not matched to a gene; V was cut back by 4 bases and J by 5 bases. The CDR3 loop reads CSVVLSGRVTGELFF. The CDR3 nucleotides read TGCAGCGTTGTACTTAGCGGGAGGGTTACCGGGGAGCTGTTTTTT.

The rearrangement uses TRBV5-1 and TRBJ1-2, with 10 bases matching TRBD1. Germline CDR1 is SGHRS and CDR2 is YFSETQ. The CDR3 loop spans 18 amino acids. The ends lost 2 bases at V and 6 bases at J; junction bases unmatched: 16. The CDR3 bases are TGCGCCAGCAGCTTTATCGGGACAGGGGACCACGTAGCCGATGGCTACACCTTC. This codes for CASSFIGTGDHVADGYTF.

The chain couples TRBV30 to TRBJ2-3, with 7 bases aligning to TRBD2. The CDR3 has 15 amino acids. Trimming removed 0 bases from V and 6 bases from J; junction bases left unmatched: 9. Germline V gene data show CDR1 as GTSNPN and CDR2 as SVGIG (reference sequence). In DNA, the CDR3 is TGTGCCTGGAGTGTGGTGGGAGGGCCAGTCGATACGCAGTATTTT. Residues: CAWSVVGGPVDTQYF. Full variable domain (remainder filled in from reference TRBV30 and TRBJ2-3): SQTIHQWPATLVQPVGSPLSLECTVEGTSNPNLYWYRQAAGRGLQLLFYSVGIGQISSEVPQNLSASRPQDRQFILSSKKLLLSDSGFYLCAWSVVGGPVDTQYFGPGTRLTVL.